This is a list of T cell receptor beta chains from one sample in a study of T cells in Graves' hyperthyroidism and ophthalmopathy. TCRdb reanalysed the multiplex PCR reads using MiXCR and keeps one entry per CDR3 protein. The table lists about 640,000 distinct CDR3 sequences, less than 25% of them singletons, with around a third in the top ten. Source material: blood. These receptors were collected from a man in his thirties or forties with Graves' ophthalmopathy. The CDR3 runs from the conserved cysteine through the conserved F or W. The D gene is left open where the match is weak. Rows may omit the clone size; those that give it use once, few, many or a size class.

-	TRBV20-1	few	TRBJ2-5	CSARDDWGTPQETQYF	TGCAGTGCTAGAGATGATTGGGGGACGCCCCAAGAGACCCAGTACTTC
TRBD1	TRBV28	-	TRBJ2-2	CASSLQGRRETGELFF	TGTGCCAGCAGCTTACAGGGGCGGAGAGAAACCGGGGAGCTGTTTTTT
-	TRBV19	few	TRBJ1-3	CATRTAGNTIYF	TGTGCCACTAGGACAGCTGGAAACACCATATATTTT
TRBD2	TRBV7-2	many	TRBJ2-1	CASSLGAAGGPYNEQFF	TGTGCCAGCAGCTTGGGTGCCGCGGGAGGGCCCTACAATGAGCAGTTCTTC
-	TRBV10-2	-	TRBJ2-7	CASSEWSYEQYF	TGCGCCAGCAGTGAGTGGTCCTACGAGCAGTACTTC
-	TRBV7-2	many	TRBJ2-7	CASSLSDEQYF	TGTGCCAGCAGCTTAAGTGACGAGCAGTACTTC
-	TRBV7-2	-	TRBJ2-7	CASSPYTTVLDEAYEQYF	TGTGCCAGCAGCCCCTATACCACAGTACTAGATGAAGCCTACGAGCAGTACTTC
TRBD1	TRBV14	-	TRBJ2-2	CASSQAGQDYTGELFF	TGTGCCAGCAGCCAAGCGGGACAGGACTACACCGGGGAGCTGTTTTTT
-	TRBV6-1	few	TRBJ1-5	CASSEHLTVFGAVAQPQHF	TGTGCCAGCAGCGAGCACTTGACCGTGTTCGGGGCGGTGGCTCAGCCCCAGCATTTT
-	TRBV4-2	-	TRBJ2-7	CASSQASQDEQYF	TGTGCCAGCAGCCAAGCTTCCCAGGACGAGCAGTACTTC
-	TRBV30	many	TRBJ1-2	CAWSVRGSYGYTF	TGTGCCTGGAGTGTCCGGGGGTCCTATGGCTACACCTTC
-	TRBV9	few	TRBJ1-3	CASSVDRAGNTIYF	TGTGCCAGCAGCGTAGATCGGGCTGGAAACACCATATATTTT
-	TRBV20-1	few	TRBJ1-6	CSAPGPSGSPLHF	TGCAGTGCGCCCGGGCCTTCGGGTTCACCCCTCCACTTT
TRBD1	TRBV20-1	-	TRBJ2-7	CSAPPGQSYEQYF	TGCAGTGCTCCGCCGGGACAGTCTTACGAGCAGTACTTC
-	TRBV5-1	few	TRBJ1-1	CASSYGGGAAVEAFF	TGCGCCAGCAGCTATGGGGGAGGGGCGGCGGTTGAAGCTTTCTTT
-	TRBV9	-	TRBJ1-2	CASSAGAANYGYTF	TGTGCCAGCAGCGCAGGAGCAGCTAACTATGGCTACACCTTC
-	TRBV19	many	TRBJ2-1	CASSFPYNEQFF	TGTGCCAGTAGTTTCCCATACAATGAGCAGTTCTTC
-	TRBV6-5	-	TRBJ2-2	CASSYQGGTGELFF	TGTGCCAGCAGTTATCAAGGCGGCACCGGGGAGCTGTTTTTT
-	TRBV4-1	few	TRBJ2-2	CASSQGGDTGELFF	TGCGCCAGCAGCCAAGGGGGGGATACCGGGGAGCTGTTTTTT
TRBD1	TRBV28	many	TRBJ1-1	CASRDRTGRNTEAFF	TGTGCCAGCAGGGATCGGACAGGGAGGAACACTGAAGCTTTCTTT
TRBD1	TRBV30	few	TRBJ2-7	CAWSVRDRGRHEQYF	TGTGCCTGGAGTGTACGAGACAGGGGGCGGCACGAGCAGTACTTC
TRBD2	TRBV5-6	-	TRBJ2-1	CASSRAGVGYNEQFF	TGTGCCAGCAGCCGAGCGGGAGTCGGCTACAATGAGCAGTTCTTC
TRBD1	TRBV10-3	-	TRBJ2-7	CAISGDRGSPYEQYF	TGTGCCATCAGTGGGGACAGGGGATCTCCCTACGAGCAGTACTTC
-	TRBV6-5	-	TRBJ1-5	CASSLPGPSNQPQHF	TGTGCCAGCAGTTTACCAGGGCCCAGCAATCAGCCCCAGCATTTT
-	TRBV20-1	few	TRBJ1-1	CSATPRGSLNTEAFF	TGCAGTGCGACACCCAGGGGCAGCTTAAACACTGAAGCTTTCTTT
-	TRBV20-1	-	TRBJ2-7	CSASLAGYEQYF	TGCAGTGCTAGTTTAGCCGGGTACGAGCAGTACTTC
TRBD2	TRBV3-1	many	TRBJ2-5	CASSQDSAGGRETQYF	TGTGCCAGCAGCCAAGACTCAGCGGGAGGGAGAGAGACCCAGTACTTC
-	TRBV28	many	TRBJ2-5	CASSLSPAGSWETQYF	TGTGCCAGCAGTTTATCCCCCGCCGGGAGTTGGGAGACCCAGTACTTC
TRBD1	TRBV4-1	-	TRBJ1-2	CASSQDPGGTYGYTF	TGCGCCAGCAGCCAAGACCCAGGGGGCACCTATGGCTACACCTTC
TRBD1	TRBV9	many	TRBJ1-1	CASSGGETGAGKAEAFF	TGTGCCAGCAGCGGGGGCGAGACAGGGGCGGGAAAAGCTGAAGCTTTCTTT
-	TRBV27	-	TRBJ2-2	CASSLGTRGAGELFF	TGTGCCAGCAGTTTAGGAACTAGAGGGGCCGGGGAGCTGTTTTTT
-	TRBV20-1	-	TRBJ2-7	CSVGGIRTSSYEQYF	TGCAGTGTGGGAGGTATAAGGACGAGCTCCTACGAGCAGTACTTC
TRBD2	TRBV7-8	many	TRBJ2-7	CASSLGLAGGPREQYF	TGTGCCAGCAGCTTAGGACTAGCGGGAGGGCCAAGGGAGCAGTACTTC
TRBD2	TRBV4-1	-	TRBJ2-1	CASSQDLSGTSYNEQFF	TGCGCCAGCAGCCAAGACCTTAGCGGGACTAGCTACAATGAGCAGTTCTTC
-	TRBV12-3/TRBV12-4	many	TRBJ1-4	CASGAGRREKLFF	TGTGCCAGCGGGGCAGGGAGGCGGGAAAAACTGTTTTTT
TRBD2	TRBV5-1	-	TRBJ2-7	CASSFGSGEPYEQYF	TGCGCCAGCAGCTTTGGGAGCGGGGAACCCTACGAGCAGTACTTC
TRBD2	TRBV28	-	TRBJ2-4	CASSTSGRPKNIQYF	TGTGCCAGCAGTACTAGCGGGAGGCCCAAAAACATTCAGTACTTC
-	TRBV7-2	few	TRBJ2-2	CASSPYKNTGELFF	TGTGCCAGCAGCCCCTACAAGAACACCGGGGAGCTGTTTTTT
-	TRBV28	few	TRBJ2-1	CASSRRQPPFDNEQFF	TGTGCCAGCAGTAGACGACAGCCCCCCTTTGACAATGAGCAGTTCTTC
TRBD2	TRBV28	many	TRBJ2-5	CASSLWLAGGIRSETQYF	TGTGCCAGCAGTTTATGGCTAGCGGGAGGGATACGGTCGGAGACCCAGTACTTC
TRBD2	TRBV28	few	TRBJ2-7	CASSEGPGLADSYEQYF	TGTGCCAGCAGTGAAGGGCCGGGACTAGCGGACTCCTACGAGCAGTACTTC
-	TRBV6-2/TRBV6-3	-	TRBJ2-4	CASSYSKPGTEIAKNIQYF	TGTGCCAGCAGTTACTCGAAGCCAGGTACTGAGATAGCCAAAAACATTCAGTACTTC
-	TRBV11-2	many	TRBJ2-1	CASGGGRESYNEQFF	TGTGCCAGCGGGGGAGGACGGGAGAGCTACAATGAGCAGTTCTTC